These T cell receptor beta chains were read from a single sample in a study of CD8+CD57+ T cells in acquired aplastic anemia. TCRdb reprocessed the reads via MiXCR and lists one record per CDR3 protein. Seen here are 150,000 to 200,000 distinct CDR3 sequences, 64% observed once, and the top ten hold under 60%. The sequencing sample was made of sorted CD4+, CD8+, or CD8+CD57+ T cells (not recorded which) from PBMCs. These receptors came from a human donor with severe aplastic anemia or a healthy control (not recorded which). Both conserved end residues are trimmed from each CDR3. The order of the fields is V gene, CDR3 protein.

TRBV12-3/TRBV12-4	ATSLAGQAYEQY
TRBV20-1	SAWGDGPNIQY
TRBV5-1	ASSPEQGGREKLF
TRBV7-9	ASSLALGSTDTQY
TRBV2	ASSEGTELYQETQY
TRBV6-5	ASSYSGTSDGTDTQY
TRBV2	ASSVGGRQPQH
TRBV7-8	ASSSSAGLTDTQY
TRBV29-1	SVVYPTDTQY
TRBV29-1	SVLSTAEQF
TRBV19	ASSIWRQGPGEAF
TRBV7-2	ASSTRTGGYEQF
TRBV7-9	ASSLTDTGELF
TRBV4-2	ASSQAGNGDSPLH
TRBV27	ASSLYGGETQY
TRBV24-1	ATSDPTSGGGQETQY
TRBV7-2	ASSLLQGSYNEQF
TRBV7-8	ASRIGRDRGYEQY
TRBV7-9	ASSPAGGRQGADEQY
TRBV9	ASSVGQRSKTGELF